This is a list of T cell receptor beta chains from one sample in a study of blood T cell repertoires in COVID-19. The method was immunoSEQ multiplex PCR; TCRdb's version includes in-frame clones alone and lacks a portion of them. This table has about 68,000 clones, roughly 89% appearing once. The specimen was peripheral blood. These receptor sequences come from a man aged 50 to 59 with active COVID-19. Each CDR3 is given with its conserved first and last residue. The D gene is left open where the match is weak. A clone size is listed for some rows: how often the clone was seen (once, few, many), or a class if it is expanded.

j_call,v_call,clone_size,d_call,cdr3_nt,cdr3_aa
TRBJ2-2,TRBV5-1,.,.,TGCGCCAGCAGCTTTGGGTCAGGGTTTTCCGGGGAGCTGTTTTTT,CASSFGSGFSGELFF
TRBJ2-2,TRBV6-4,.,TRBD2,TGTGCCAGCAGTAAAGGGACTAGCGAGAACACCGGGGAGCTGTTTTTT,CASSKGTSENTGELFF
TRBJ1-2,TRBV4-3,.,.,TGCGCCAGCAGCCAAGTATCGTGGGGCCCTAACTATGGCTACACCTTC,CASSQVSWGPNYGYTF
TRBJ2-4,TRBV4-1,.,TRBD1,TGCGCCAGCAGCCAAGATCCCGGGACAGGGAACATTCAGTACTTC,CASSQDPGTGNIQYF
TRBJ2-6,TRBV10-3,.,TRBD1,TGTGCCATCAGTGCCTCGAACAGGGGGGCTGGGGCCAACGTCCTGACTTTC,CAISASNRGAGANVLTF
TRBJ2-7,TRBV5-5,.,.,TGTGCCAGCAGCTTGGTGTCAGGGCGAAGCTACGAGCAGTACTTC,CASSLVSGRSYEQYF
TRBJ1-2,TRBV29-1,.,.,TGCAGCGTTGACGGGGGGGCAGGGGATGGCTACACCTTC,CSVDGGAGDGYTF
TRBJ1-2,TRBV2,.,.,TGTGCCAGCAGTGAGAGCAGGGAAGCTAACTATGGCTACACCTTC,CASSESREANYGYTF
TRBJ1-1,TRBV19,.,.,TGTGCCAGTAGTATTTCAGGGGCCTATAAGTCCATGAACACTGAAGCTTTCTTT,CASSISGAYKSMNTEAFF
TRBJ2-1,TRBV9,.,.,TGTGCCAGCAGCGACCCTCAGGAGGGGGCGCTTATATTGGGGCAGTTCTTC,CASSDPQEGALILGQFF
TRBJ1-1,TRBV2,.,.,TGTGCCAGCAGTGAACGACAGCTATACATGAACACTGAAGCTTTCTTT,CASSERQLYMNTEAFF
TRBJ1-4,TRBV12-3/TRBV12-4,.,.,TGTGCCACCCCCGGGACACCGAATGAAAAACTGTTTTTT,CATPGTPNEKLFF
TRBJ1-2,TRBV27,once,.,TGTGCCAGCAGTCGCCGGAGGGCTAACTATGGCTACACCTTC,CASSRRRANYGYTF
TRBJ1-2,TRBV27,.,TRBD1,TGTGCCAGCACAAGACAGGGGGGCACCGCTAACTATGGCTACACCTTC,CASTRQGGTANYGYTF
TRBJ2-4,TRBV21-1,.,.,TGTGCCAGCAGGCTGGGGGGGAAAAACATTCAGTACTTC,CASRLGGKNIQYF
TRBJ2-3,TRBV7-8,.,.,TGTGCCAGCAGCTTACGCCAGGGGTATAGCACAGATACGCAGTATTTT,CASSLRQGYSTDTQYF
TRBJ1-1,TRBV6-1,.,.,TGTGCCAGCAGTGAGCTAGAGAACACTGAAGCTTTCTTT,CASSELENTEAFF
TRBJ1-4,TRBV12-3/TRBV12-4,.,.,TGTGCCAGCAAAAGACAGATACTTGAAAAACTGTTTTTT,CASKRQILEKLFF
TRBJ2-1,TRBV5-8,.,TRBD2,TGTGCCAGCAGCCGGACCAGATTAGCGGGGACTTTCTACAATGAGCAGTTCTTC,CASSRTRLAGTFYNEQFF
TRBJ1-2,TRBV5-4,.,TRBD1,TGTGCCAGCAGCCGACAGGGCTCCGGGAGAGGCTACACCTTC,CASSRQGSGRGYTF
TRBJ2-5,TRBV5-6,.,.,TGTGCCAGCAGCTTGAGAGCAGGACAAGAGACCCAGTACTTC,CASSLRAGQETQYF
TRBJ2-5,TRBV4-1,.,TRBD2,TGCGCCAGCAGCCAAGACTCGCGGGGGATCGAGACCCAGTACTTC,CASSQDSRGIETQYF
TRBJ2-7,TRBV5-1,.,.,TGCGCCAGCAGCCCCCAGCCGGGAAGCACCTACGAGCAGTACTTC,CASSPQPGSTYEQYF
TRBJ1-1,TRBV11-2,.,.,TGTGCCAGCAGCTTACACAGGGCGAACACTGAAGCTTTCTTT,CASSLHRANTEAFF
TRBJ2-4,TRBV6-4,.,.,TGTGCCAGCAGCTCGAGAATCCCAGCCAAAAACATTCAGTACTTC,CASSSRIPAKNIQYF
TRBJ2-2,TRBV29-1,.,.,TGCAGCGTTGAATCTCAGGGCCCCGGGGAGCTGTTTTTT,CSVESQGPGELFF
TRBJ1-2,TRBV4-1,.,TRBD1,TGCGCCAGCAGCCAAGATGGGGACAGGGTTGACTATGGCTACACCTTC,CASSQDGDRVDYGYTF
TRBJ2-1,TRBV6-6,once,TRBD1,TGTGCCAGCAGTTACCTCCAGGGGGTGGTACATGAGCAGTTCTTC,CASSYLQGVVHEQFF
TRBJ1-5,TRBV18,.,.,TGTGCCAGCCGCCAGGGATCCGATCAGCCCCAGCACTTT,CASRQGSDQPQHF
TRBJ2-1,TRBV9,.,TRBD2,TGTGCCAGCAGCGTTTCGACTAGCGGGCCATCCTACAATGAGCAGTTCTTC,CASSVSTSGPSYNEQFF
TRBJ1-5,TRBV6-5,.,.,TGTGCCAGCAGTCCGTCGACATATCAGCCCCAGCATTTT,CASSPSTYQPQHF
TRBJ2-2,TRBV21-1,.,.,TGTGCCAGCAGCAAAGGAACTAGCGGAGGCGGGGAGCTGTTTTTT,CASSKGTSGGGELFF
TRBJ1-3,TRBV12-3/TRBV12-4,.,TRBD1,TGTGCCAGCAGACAGGGGACTGGAAACACCATATATTTT,CASRQGTGNTIYF